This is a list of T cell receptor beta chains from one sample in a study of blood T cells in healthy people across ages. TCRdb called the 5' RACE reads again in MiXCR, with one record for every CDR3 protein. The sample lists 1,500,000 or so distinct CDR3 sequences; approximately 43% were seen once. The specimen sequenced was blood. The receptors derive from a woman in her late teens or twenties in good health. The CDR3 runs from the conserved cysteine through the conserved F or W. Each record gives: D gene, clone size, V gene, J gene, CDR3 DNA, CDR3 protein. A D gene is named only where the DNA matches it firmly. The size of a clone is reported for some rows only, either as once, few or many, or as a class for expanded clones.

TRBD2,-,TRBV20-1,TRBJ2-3,TGCAGTGGGGGGAGGGGCCACACAGATACGCAGTATTTT,CSGGRGHTDTQYF
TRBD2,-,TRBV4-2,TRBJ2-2,TGTGCCAGCAGCCAACCTAGCGGGAGGGCCCCCGGGGAGCTGTTTTTT,CASSQPSGRAPGELFF
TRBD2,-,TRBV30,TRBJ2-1,TGTGCCTGCGCTAGCGGGGGGTACAATGAGCAGTTCTTC,CACASGGYNEQFF
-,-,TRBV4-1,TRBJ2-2,TGCGCCAGCAGCCTCATGGCCGGGGAGCTGTTTTTT,CASSLMAGELFF
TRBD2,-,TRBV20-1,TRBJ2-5,TGCAGTGCCGTGAGAGGCGGGAGCCATTTGGAGACCCAGTACTTC,CSAVRGGSHLETQYF
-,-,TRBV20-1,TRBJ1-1,TGCAGTGCTAGAGTGCCCGCGAACACTGAAGCTTTCTTT,CSARVPANTEAFF
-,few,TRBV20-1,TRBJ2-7,TGCAGTGCTAGGCGTCAGCCGGCGTCCTACGAGCAGTACTTC,CSARRQPASYEQYF
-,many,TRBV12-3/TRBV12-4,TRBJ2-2,TGTGCCAGCAGCCCCTTGAACACCGGGGAGCTGTTTTTT,CASSPLNTGELFF
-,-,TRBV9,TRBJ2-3,TGTGCCAGCATCTCTGAAGCCCCAGATACGCAGTATTTT,CASISEAPDTQYF
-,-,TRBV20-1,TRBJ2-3,TGCAGTGCTAGGGCCGCCGGGTCAGATACGCAGTATTTT,CSARAAGSDTQYF
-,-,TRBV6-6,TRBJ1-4,TGTGCCAGCAGTGAACAGGGTCGCGGTGAAAAACTGTTTTTT,CASSEQGRGEKLFF
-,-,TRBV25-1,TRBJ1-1,TGTGCCAGCACCCCCGGCCCCCCGAGAGAAGCTTTCTTT,CASTPGPPREAFF
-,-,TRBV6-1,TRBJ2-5,TGTGCCAGCAAGCTTTGGACCCAGTACTTC,CASKLWTQYF
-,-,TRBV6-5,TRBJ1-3,TGTGCCAGCAGTGAAGTGAACTCTGGAAACACCATATATTTT,CASSEVNSGNTIYF
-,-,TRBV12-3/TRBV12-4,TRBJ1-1,TGTGCCAGCACTGGACCTAGGTCGAACACTGAAGCTTTCTTT,CASTGPRSNTEAFF
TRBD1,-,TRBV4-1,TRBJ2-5,TGCGCCAGCAGCCACCTGGGGACAGGGCAAGAGACCCAGTACTTC,CASSHLGTGQETQYF
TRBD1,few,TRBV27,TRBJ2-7,TGTGCCAGCAGTTTACAACAGGGGGCTGAGCAGTACTTC,CASSLQQGAEQYF
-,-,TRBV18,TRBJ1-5,TGTGCCAGCTCACCAAGGGCAGGGGATTGGCCCCAGCATTTT,CASSPRAGDWPQHF
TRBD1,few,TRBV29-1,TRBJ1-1,TGCAGCGTTGAAGAAGGACAGGGTAGATGGTCGGACACTGAAGCTTTCTTT,CSVEEGQGRWSDTEAFF
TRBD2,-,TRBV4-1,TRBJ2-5,TGCGCCAGCAGCCAGATAGCGGGAAGGCAAGAGACCCAGTACTTC,CASSQIAGRQETQYF
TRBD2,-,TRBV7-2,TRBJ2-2,TGTGCCAGCAGCTTAGCGACGGGAGGGAACACCGGGGAGCTGTTTTTT,CASSLATGGNTGELFF
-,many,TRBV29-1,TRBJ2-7,TGCAGCGTTGAGGCAGGCACTTCCTACGAGCAGTACTTC,CSVEAGTSYEQYF
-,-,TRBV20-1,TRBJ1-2,TGCAGTGCTAGGGGGGGAGAAGGACGGTCTTATGGCTACACCTTC,CSARGGEGRSYGYTF
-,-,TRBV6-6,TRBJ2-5,TGTGCCAGCAGAGACGGACTCCTGACGGGGACCCAGTACTTC,CASRDGLLTGTQYF
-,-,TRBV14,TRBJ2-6,TGTGCCAGCAGCCACCACAATTCTGGGGTCAACGTCCTGACTTTC,CASSHHNSGVNVLTF
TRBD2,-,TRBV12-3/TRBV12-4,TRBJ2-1,TGTGCCAGCAGTTTACACGGGAGGAACAATGAGCAGTTCTTC,CASSLHGRNNEQFF
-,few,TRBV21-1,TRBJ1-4,TGTGCCAGCAGCAAGCTAGACAGAACGGGGAATGAAAAACTGTTTTTT,CASSKLDRTGNEKLFF
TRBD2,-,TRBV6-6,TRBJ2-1,TGTGCCAGCAGTTATCGGGCTAGCGGCTCCTACAATGAGCAGTTCTTC,CASSYRASGSYNEQFF
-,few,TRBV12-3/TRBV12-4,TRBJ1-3,TGTGCCAGCAGTTCTTCAGGACAGCGCTCTGGAAACACCATATATTTT,CASSSSGQRSGNTIYF
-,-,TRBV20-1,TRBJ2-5,TGCAGTGCTCCCGGACGGAAGACCCAGTACTTC,CSAPGRKTQYF
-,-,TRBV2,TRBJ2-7,TGTGCCAGCAGTAGGGGCTCTCTCGAGCAGTACTTC,CASSRGSLEQYF
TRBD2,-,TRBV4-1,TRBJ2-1,TGCGCCAGCAGCCAAGATCAACTAGCGGGTTACAATGAGCAGTTCTTC,CASSQDQLAGYNEQFF
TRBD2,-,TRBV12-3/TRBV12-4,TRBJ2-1,TGTGCCAGCAGTTATATCGGGCGGGAGGGCCCCTACAATGAGCAGTTCTTC,CASSYIGREGPYNEQFF
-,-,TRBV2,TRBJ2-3,TGTGCCAGCAGGGCCAACAGGGAGGCGCAGTATTTT,CASRANREAQYF
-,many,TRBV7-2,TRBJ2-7,TGTGCCAGCAGCTTAGGGCCGGGGGAGAGTTCCTACGAGCAGTACTTC,CASSLGPGESSYEQYF
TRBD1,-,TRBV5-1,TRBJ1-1,TGCGCCAGCAGCTTAACAGGGGCGATTATGAACACTGAAGCTTTCTTT,CASSLTGAIMNTEAFF
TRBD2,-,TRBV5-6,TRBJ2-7,TGTGCCAGCAGAGCGACTTGGGGGGGGACCCACAATGAGCAGTACTTC,CASRATWGGTHNEQYF
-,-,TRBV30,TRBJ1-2,TGTGCCTGGAGTGTCAGGAGAGATGGCTACACCTTC,CAWSVRRDGYTF
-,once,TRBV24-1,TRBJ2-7,TGTGCCACCAGTGATTCGCGTGACAGCGCCGAGCAGTACTTC,CATSDSRDSAEQYF
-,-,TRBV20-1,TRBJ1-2,TGCAGTGCTAGAGTAGGTGATTACTATGGCTACACCTTC,CSARVGDYYGYTF
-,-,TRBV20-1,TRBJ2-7,TGCAGTGCCAGCATAGGAGTAGGAATCTACGAGCAGTACTTC,CSASIGVGIYEQYF
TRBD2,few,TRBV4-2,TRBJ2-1,TGTGCCAGCAGCCAAGACGGGACTAGCGGGATCTACAATGAGCAGTTCTTC,CASSQDGTSGIYNEQFF
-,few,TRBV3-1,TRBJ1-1,TGTGCCAGCAGCCAAAGGATCCGGGGTGAAGCTTTCTTT,CASSQRIRGEAFF
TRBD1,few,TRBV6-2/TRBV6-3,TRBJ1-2,TGTGCCAGCAGTTATCTCGGACAGGAGTACGGCTACACCTTC,CASSYLGQEYGYTF
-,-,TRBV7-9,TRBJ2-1,TGTGCCAGCAGCAAGATAGGGACCACGTCCGGCAATGAGCAGTTCTTC,CASSKIGTTSGNEQFF
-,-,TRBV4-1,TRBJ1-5,TGCGCCAGCAGCCAAGATAAATTTCAGCCCCAGCATTTT,CASSQDKFQPQHF
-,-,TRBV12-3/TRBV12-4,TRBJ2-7,TGTGCCAGCAGCCCAACTAGTTACTACGAGCAGTACTTC,CASSPTSYYEQYF
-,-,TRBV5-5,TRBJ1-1,TGTGCCAGCAGCTTGTCTACAGGTGAAACTGAAGCTTTCTTT,CASSLSTGETEAFF
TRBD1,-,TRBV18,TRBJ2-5,TGTGCCAGCTCAAGACAGGGGCGGGAAGAGACCCAGTACTTC,CASSRQGREETQYF
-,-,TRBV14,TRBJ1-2,TGTGCCAGCAGCCAACTCAGGGGTGAAGGCTACACCTTC,CASSQLRGEGYTF
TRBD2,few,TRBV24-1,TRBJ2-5,TGTGCCACCAGGGCTAGCGGGGGCGGAAAAGAGACCCAGTACTTC,CATRASGGGKETQYF
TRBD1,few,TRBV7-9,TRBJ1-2,TGTGCCAGCAGCCCGACAGGGGGAGCTGGCTACACCTTC,CASSPTGGAGYTF
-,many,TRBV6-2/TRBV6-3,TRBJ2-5,TGTGCCAGCAGTCGCCACACTGAAGAGACCCAGTACTTC,CASSRHTEETQYF